Below, 31 T cell receptor beta chains from the same sample are listed, as sequenced in a study of CD4 T cells in relation to SARS-CoV-2 and coronaviruses. Their cognate antigens are unknown. Unexposed donor CD4+ T cells date from about 2011-2018, before the COVID-19 pandemic. The cells were cultured for under twelve days before CD4+ T cells were isolated. Profiled with immunoSEQ multiplex PCR; TCRdb holds only in-frame clones, not every one. The table includes about 26,000 clones, roughly four fifths detected once. The sequenced material came from CD4+ T cells from PBMCs, cultured in vitro. These receptors were collected from a human donor in good health.

The chain joins TRBV6-4 to TRBJ2-1, with D unresolved. The ends were cut back, 5 bases at V and 3 bases at J, with 17 bases in the middle. CDR3 size: 16 residues. Looked up from germline, CDR1 is MRHNA and CDR2 is SNTAGT. CDR3: CASSPLSRVGYNEQFF. The DNA of the CDR3 is TGTGCCAGCAGTCCCCTTTCGAGAGTTGGCTACAATGAGCAGTTCTTC.

The chain uses TRBV11-2 and TRBJ2-5; D call uncertain. V lost 5 bases, J lost 3 bases, and 13 bases lay in between. This CDR3 has 14 amino acids. The germline V gene has CDR1 SGHAT and CDR2 FQNNGV. In nucleotides, the CDR3 is TGTGCCAGCAGCCGGACCCGATCTGAAGAGACCCAGTACTTC. It specifies CASSRTRSEETQYF.

The chain combines TRBV6-5 with TRBJ2-1; 8 bases map to TRBD1. This CDR3 has 15 amino acids. The germline gives CDR1 MNHEY, CDR2 SVGAGI. After removal of 7 bases from V and 5 bases from J, the junction contained 10 bases not matched to a gene. CDR3 residues: CASTIGGQVHNEQFF. CDR3 nucleotide sequence: TGTGCCAGCACTATAGGGGGACAGGTCCACAATGAGCAGTTCTTC.

The table lists this clone with a count of one. The V call is TRBV7-2, the J call TRBJ2-1; D is unclear. This CDR3 contains 11 residues. CDR1 is SGHTA, CDR2 FQGNSA, per germline. The ends were cut back, 5 bases at V and 10 bases at J, with 9 bases in the middle. CDR3 nucleotide sequence: TGTGCCAGCAGCGTAGAGCTGGAGCAGTTCTTC. Translated, it gives CASSVELEQFF. The full variable domain, its missing parts supplied by reference TRBV7-2 and TRBJ2-1, is GAGVSQSPSNKVTEKGKDVELRCDPISGHTALYWYRQSLGQGLEFLIYFQGNSAPDKSGLPSDRFSAERTGGSVSTLTIQRTQQEDSAVYLCASSVELEQFFGPGTRLTVL.

Here the CDR3 reads CASSGVGDTQYF. CDR3 sequence (DNA): TGTGCCAGTAGTGGGGTAGGAGATACGCAGTATTTT. The rearrangement links TRBV19 to TRBJ2-3; D remains unclear. The CDR3 spans 12 residues. The V end lost 5 bases, the J end lost 5 bases, and 8 bases lay between the germline ends. Germline loops: CDR1 LNHDA, CDR2 SQIVND (reference sequence).

The rearrangement uses TRBV19 and TRBJ1-5, with D possibly matching TRBD1 (5 bases). Germline CDR1 LNHDA, CDR2 SQIVND (reference sequence). CDR3 length: 14 amino acids. The V and J ends lost 8 bases and 0 bases respectively, with 11 bases between them. CDR3 sequence reads: CASRTSVSNQPQHF. The CDR3 bases are TGTGCCAGTCGGACATCAGTTAGCAATCAGCCCCAGCATTTT.

V usage is TRBV5-6 and J usage is TRBJ1-6; D gene unclear. Germline CDR1 is SGHDT and CDR2 is YYEEEE. This CDR3 has 15 residues. Trimming stripped 4 bases from V and 7 bases from J, with 15 bases between. The CDR3 sequence is CASSRRETLNSPLHF. The CDR3 bases are TGTGCCAGCAGCCGCCGGGAGACTTTAAATTCACCCCTCCACTTT.

The chain has TRBV7-9 and TRBJ2-3; TRBD2 might be the D (5 bases). Germline V gene lookup returns CDR1 SEHNR and CDR2 FQNEAQ (reference sequence). The CDR3 totals 14 residues. The V gene lost 1 base and the J gene lost 6 bases, with 11 bases spanning the gap. The CDR3 region is CASSLVTSVDTQYF. CDR3 coding DNA: TGTGCCAGCAGCTTAGTAACTAGTGTCGATACGCAGTATTTT.

The chain combines TRBV11-2 with TRBJ2-5, with TRBD2 identical over 12 bases. The germline V gene encodes CDR1 SGHAT and CDR2 FQNNGV. This CDR3 region has 16 residues. Losses at the gene ends were 3 bases for V and 0 bases for J; bases not matched to a gene: 2. This CDR3 reads CASSLTSGSNQETQYF. CDR3 nucleotides: TGTGCCAGCAGCTTGACTAGCGGGAGTAACCAAGAGACCCAGTACTTC.

This clone has only one observation. The chain carries TRBV10-3 and TRBJ2-1, with a tentative D call TRBD2 (6 bases). CDR3 length: 15 amino acids. Germline assignment: CDR1 ENHRY and CDR2 SYGVKD. Trimming took off 0 bases at V and 5 bases at J, with 11 bases between the two ends. The CDR3 sequence: CAISESGLSNNEQFF. In nucleotides, the CDR3 is TGTGCCATCAGTGAGTCCGGACTATCGAACAATGAGCAGTTCTTC.

The chain recombines TRBV6-2 or TRBV6-3 with TRBJ1-1; unclear D gene. This CDR3 region has 15 residues. From germline, CDR1 is MNHEY and CDR2 SVGEGT. V was clipped by 2 bases and J by 0 bases, with 10 bases between them. The CDR3 coding sequence is TGTGCCAGCAGTTACCCCGCAACGATGAACACTGAAGCTTTCTTT. It is translated as CASSYPATMNTEAFF.

The V and J genes are TRBV5-1 and TRBJ2-2; D gene unclear. The CDR3 spans 12 residues. Germline values: CDR1 SGHRS, CDR2 YFSETQ. V gave up 5 bases and J gave up 6 bases, with 8 bases separating them. Here the CDR3 reads CASSLGPGELFF. In DNA form, the CDR3 reads TGCGCCAGCAGTCTCGGACCCGGGGAGCTGTTTTTT.

J is TRBJ2-5 and V is TRBV28; the D gene is possibly TRBD2 (5 bases). Germline CDR1 reads MDHEN; CDR2 reads SYDVKM. Trimming took 5 bases from V and 1 from J, leaving 14 bases between them. This CDR3 has 15 amino acids. CDR3 residues: CASSLSRDGQETQYF. CDR3 sequence (DNA): TGTGCCAGCAGTCTAAGCCGGGATGGCCAAGAGACCCAGTACTTC.

This chain uses TRBV14 with TRBJ1-3; D is unclear. CDR1 and CDR2 (germline): SGHDN, FVKESK. V lost 4 bases and J lost 9, with 16 bases in between. The CDR3 loop spans 14 amino acids. CDR3: CASSRRTAAGTIYF. DNA of the CDR3: TGTGCCAGCAGCCGAAGGACGGCCGCGGGCACCATATATTTT.

The chain combines TRBV29-1 with TRBJ2-1; 7 bases are shared with TRBD2. This CDR3 comprises 13 residues. J lost 2 bases, V lost 6 bases, and 4 bases had no gene match. Germline V lookup: CDR1 SQVTM, CDR2 ANQGSEA. CDR3 sequence: CSVRLAAYNEQFF. Here the CDR3 DNA reads TGCAGCGTAAGACTAGCCGCCTACAATGAGCAGTTCTTC.

The chain recombines TRBV11-3 with TRBJ2-7, with 8 bases matching TRBD1. V was pared by 2 bases and J by 0 bases, with 6 bases of the junction left unmatched. The CDR3 length is 16 residues. Germline V lookup: CDR1 SGHNT, CDR2 YENEEA. The DNA of the CDR3 is TGTGCCAGCAGCTTACGGACAGGGCCCCGCTCCTACGAGCAGTACTTC. This codes for CASSLRTGPRSYEQYF.

The chain links TRBV3-1 (or the pseudogene TRBV3-2) to TRBJ2-2; 8 bases agree with TRBD1. J gave up 7 bases and V 5 bases, and 9 bases lay outside the gene matches. The CDR3 runs 15 residues. Germline loops: CDR1 LGHDT, CDR2 YNNKEL (reference sequence). The CDR3 is CASSTRGQVSGELFF. In DNA, the CDR3 is TGTGCCAGCAGCACCCGGGGACAGGTCAGCGGGGAGCTGTTTTTT.

The chain uses TRBV7-9 and TRBJ2-7, with TRBD2 matching over 7 bases. Germline CDR1 reads SEHNR; CDR2 reads FQNEAQ (reference sequence). Losses at the gene ends were 0 bases for V and 5 bases for J; bases not matched to a gene: 4. The CDR3 contains 14 residues. CDR3 DNA sequence: TGTGCCAGCAGCTTAGCTAGCGGGTCCCACGAGCAGTACTTC. It codes for CASSLASGSHEQYF.

The chain recombines TRBV6-4 with TRBJ2-2, with D possibly being TRBD1 or TRBD2 (5 bases each). The CDR3 runs to 14 residues. With 5 bases removed from V and 1 base from J, the gap between germline ends came to 8 bases. Germline V lookup: CDR1 MRHNA, CDR2 SNTAGT. The CDR3 loop reads CASSPGRNTGELFF. The CDR3 DNA reads TGTGCCAGCAGTCCGGGACGGAACACCGGGGAGCTGTTTTTT.

This clone was seen only once. This chain uses TRBV21-1 with TRBJ1-1. TRBV21-1 is flagged as a pseudogene. The CDR3 is made up of 16 amino acids. The CDR3 region has the DNA TGTGCCAGCAGCAAGGGTAGGCGGACTATGAACACTGAAGCTTTCTTT. Amino acid sequence: CASSKGRRTMNTEAFF.

The chain couples TRBV5-1 to TRBJ2-5, with D tentatively TRBD1 (5 bases). CDR1 and CDR2 (germline): SGHRS, YFSETQ. Trimming took off 4 bases at V and 1 base at J, with 17 bases between the two ends. The CDR3 is made up of 16 amino acids. This CDR3 is CASSHFSTDSQETQYF. The CDR3 DNA reads as TGCGCCAGCAGCCACTTTTCGACAGATAGCCAAGAGACCCAGTACTTC.

This rearrangement joins TRBV5-1 to TRBJ2-1; 9 bases are shared with TRBD2. Germline trimming cut 7 bases from V and 1 base from J; bases unmatched to any gene: 12. Germline CDR1 and CDR2: SGHRS and YFSETQ. The CDR3 contains 17 residues. CDR3 residues: CASSGGAGGPSYNEQFF. In DNA, the CDR3 is TGCGCCAGCTCGGGGGGAGCGGGGGGTCCGTCCTACAATGAGCAGTTCTTC. Combining the CDR3 with reference TRBV5-1 and TRBJ2-1 gives the whole variable domain KAGVTQTPRYLIKTRGQQVTLSCSPISGHRSVSWYQQTPGQGLQFLFEYFSETQRNKGNFPGRFSGRQFSNSRSEMNVSTLELGDSALYLCASSGGAGGPSYNEQFFGPGTRLTVL.

This clone was counted between two and nine times. The chain is built from TRBV19 and TRBJ2-1; no firm D call. Germline CDR1 is LNHDA and CDR2 is SQIVND (reference sequence). The CDR3 covers 12 residues. The V gene lost 6 bases and the J gene lost 3 bases, with 6 bases spanning the gap. The CDR3 DNA reads TGTGCCAGTAGCGAATACTACAATGAGCAGTTCTTC. Its protein is CASSEYYNEQFF.

CDR3 residues: CASSQDQSAGYNEQFF. In DNA, the CDR3 is TGCGCCAGCAGCCAAGATCAGTCAGCTGGCTACAATGAGCAGTTCTTC. The chain recombines TRBV4-3 with TRBJ2-1; D remains unclear. The CDR3 covers 16 residues. Germline values: CDR1 LGHNA, CDR2 YSLEER. Between the trimmed V and J ends, which lost 0 bases and 3 bases, there was a span of 12 bases.

CDR3 in amino acids: CASSLGLSWGANVLTF. In nucleotides, the CDR3 is TGTGCCAGCAGCCTGGGACTCTCGTGGGGGGCCAACGTCCTGACTTTC. V is TRBV5-6 and J is TRBJ2-6, with D possibly being TRBD2 (6 bases). CDR3 length: 16 amino acids. Germline V lookup: CDR1 SGHDT, CDR2 YYEEEE. Trimming shortened V by 4 bases and J by 4 bases, and 15 bases separated the two germline ends.

The rearrangement joins TRBV5-1 to TRBJ2-1; 8 bases match TRBD2. This CDR3 comprises 16 residues. The ends lost 2 bases at V and 4 bases at J; junction bases unmatched: 8. Per germline, CDR1 SGHRS and CDR2 YFSETQ. CDR3 residues: CASSLTGGMVYNEQFF. CDR3 in DNA: TGCGCCAGCAGCTTAACGGGGGGGATGGTTTACAATGAGCAGTTCTTC.

V gene TRBV30 combines with J gene TRBJ1-2; D is ambiguous. Germline V gene sequence: CDR1 GTSNPN, CDR2 SVGIG (reference sequence). V lost 2 bases to trimming and J lost 5 bases, with 6 bases between them. The CDR3 totals 11 residues. The CDR3 nucleotides read TGTGCCTGGAGTTTGGGGTATGGCTACACCTTC. This codes for CAWSLGYGYTF.

This clone was counted between two and nine times. The chain has TRBV6-5 and TRBJ1-6; TRBD1 matches at 9 bases. The CDR3 contains 15 residues. The V gene end was trimmed by 0 bases and the J gene end by 7 bases; junction bases not matched to a gene: 1. Germline values: CDR1 MNHEY, CDR2 SVGAGI. The CDR3: CASSYSGTGNSPLHF. The CDR3 DNA sequence: TGTGCCAGCAGTTACTCTGGGACAGGGAATTCACCCCTCCACTTT.

The chain couples TRBV7-6 to TRBJ2-1; D is undetermined. The CDR3 has 16 amino acids. CDR1 is SGHVS, CDR2 FNYEAQ, per germline. The V end lost 3 bases, the J end lost 9 bases, and 21 bases lay between the germline ends. The CDR3 sequence is CASSFGPRGRVSEQFF. Written as DNA, the CDR3 is TGTGCCAGCAGCTTCGGGCCCCGCGGACGCGTCAGTGAGCAGTTCTTC.

This clone was counted only a few times. The J gene is TRBJ2-2, the V gene TRBV6-4; D is possibly TRBD2 (6 bases). The V and J ends lost 5 bases and 6 bases respectively, with 13 bases between them. The CDR3 length is 14 residues. CDR1 is MRHNA and CDR2 is SNTAGT in the germline V gene. The CDR3 DNA reads as TGTGCCAGCAGTCCCACTACGGGGGCCGGGGAGCTGTTTTTT. It yields the protein CASSPTTGAGELFF.

This clone was detected once. V is TRBV11-2 and J is TRBJ2-1; D gene unclear. This CDR3 contains 12 residues. Trimming stripped 1 base from V and 7 bases from J, with 5 bases between. CDR1 SGHAT and CDR2 FQNNGV come from the germline V gene. CDR3 sequence: CASSLVGNEQFF. DNA for the CDR3: TGTGCCAGCAGCTTAGTAGGGAATGAGCAGTTCTTC.